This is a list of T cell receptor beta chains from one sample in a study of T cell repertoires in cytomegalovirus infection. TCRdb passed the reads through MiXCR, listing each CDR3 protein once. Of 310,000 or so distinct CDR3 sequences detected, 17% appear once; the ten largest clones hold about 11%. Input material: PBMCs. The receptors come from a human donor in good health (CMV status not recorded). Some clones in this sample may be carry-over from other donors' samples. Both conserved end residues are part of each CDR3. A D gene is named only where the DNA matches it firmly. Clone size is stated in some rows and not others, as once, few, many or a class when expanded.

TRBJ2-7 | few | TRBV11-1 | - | CASSLATASYEQYF | TGTGCCAGCAGCCTGGCGACAGCCTCCTACGAGCAGTACTTC
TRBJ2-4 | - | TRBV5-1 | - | CASTSGTSKNIQYF | TGCGCCAGCACCTCTGGGACCTCCAAAAACATTCAGTACTTC
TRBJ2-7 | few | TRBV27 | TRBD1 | CASSLGTGVLYEQYF | TGTGCCAGCAGTCTGGGGACAGGGGTTCTCTACGAGCAGTACTTC
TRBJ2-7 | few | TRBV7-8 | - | CASSLERGGGYEQYF | TGTGCCAGCAGCTTAGAGAGGGGGGGGGGATACGAGCAGTACTTC
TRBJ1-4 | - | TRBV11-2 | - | CASSLYDKSMNEKLFF | TGTGCCAGCAGCTTATACGACAAATCGATGAATGAAAAACTGTTTTTT
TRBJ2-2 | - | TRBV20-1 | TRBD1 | CSARTGVHPTGELFF | TGCAGTGCTAGAACAGGGGTGCACCCCACCGGGGAGCTGTTTTTT
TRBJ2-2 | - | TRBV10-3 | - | CAISGTDISNTGELFF | TGTGCCATCAGTGGGACGGACATATCGAACACCGGGGAGCTGTTTTTT
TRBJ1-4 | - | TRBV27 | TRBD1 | CASSLKQGATEKLFF | TGTGCCAGCAGTCTAAAACAGGGGGCTACTGAAAAACTGTTTTTT
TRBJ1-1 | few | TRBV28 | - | CASYGPSAGNTEAFF | TGTGCCAGCTATGGGCCCTCCGCGGGAAACACTGAAGCTTTCTTT
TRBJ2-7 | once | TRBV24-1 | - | CATSDFVVVTYEQYF | TGTGCCACCAGTGATTTTGTCGTGGTAACCTACGAGCAGTACTTC
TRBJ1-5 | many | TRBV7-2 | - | CASSLVQNSNQPQHF | TGTGCCAGCAGCTTAGTGCAGAATAGCAATCAGCCCCAGCATTTT
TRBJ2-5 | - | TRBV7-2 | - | CASSQNREETQYF | TGTGCCAGCAGCCAAAACAGAGAAGAGACCCAGTACTTC
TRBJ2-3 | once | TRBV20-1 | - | CSAEDSSAVDTQYF | TGCAGTGCCGAGGACTCTAGCGCGGTAGATACGCAGTATTTT
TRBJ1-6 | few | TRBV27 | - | CASTTLGNSPLHF | TGTGCCAGCACGACCCTAGGGAATTCACCCCTCCACTTT
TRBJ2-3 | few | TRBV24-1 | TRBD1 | CATSASTGQGTHTDTQYF | TGTGCCACCAGTGCCTCAACCGGACAGGGAACACACACAGATACGCAGTATTTT
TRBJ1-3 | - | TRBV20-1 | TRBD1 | CGSRRVGTGAGNTIYF | TGCGGGAGTAGAAGAGTCGGGACAGGGGCTGGAAACACCATATATTTT
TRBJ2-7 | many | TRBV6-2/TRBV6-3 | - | CASNRAGSLDEQYF | TGTGCCAGCAATCGGGCTGGGTCCCTGGACGAGCAGTACTTC
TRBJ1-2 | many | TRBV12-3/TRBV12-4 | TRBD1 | CASRYGTGGYTF | TGTGCCAGCAGATACGGGACAGGAGGCTACACCTTC
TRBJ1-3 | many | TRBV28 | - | CASSLKTLSSGNTIYF | TGTGCCAGCAGTTTAAAGACCCTAAGCTCTGGAAACACCATATATTTT
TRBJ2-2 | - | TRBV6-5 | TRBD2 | CASSYSAGVGTGELFF | TGTGCCAGCAGTTACTCTGCGGGGGTTGGCACCGGGGAGCTGTTTTTT
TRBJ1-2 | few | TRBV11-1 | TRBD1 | CASSLATTGAYGYTF | TGTGCCAGCAGCTTAGCAACGACAGGGGCCTATGGCTACACCTTC
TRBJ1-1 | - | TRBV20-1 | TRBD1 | CSATGTGTSVRNTEAFF | TGCAGTGCTACGGGGACAGGGACTTCTGTAAGGAACACTGAAGCTTTCTTT